These 2 T cell receptor beta chains were sequenced from one sample in a study of blood T cell repertoires in COVID-19. Profiling relied on immunoSEQ multiplex PCR, and the TCRdb table lists in-frame clones only, not all of them. The sample holds more than 300,000 clones; around 89% are singletons and the top ten take 5% to 7%. Sequenced material: peripheral blood. The receptors shown here come from a man aged 18 to 30 who had recovered from COVID-19.

CDR3 nucleotide sequence: TGTGCCAGTAGTATAGGGACCGAGGGGACCCAGTACTTC. Its protein is CASSIGTEGTQYF. J is TRBJ2-5 and V is TRBV19; a weak D match, TRBD2 (5 bases). This CDR3 is 13 amino acids long. Between the trimmed V and J ends, which lost 1 base and 7 bases, there was a span of 10 bases. In germline, CDR1 is LNHDA, CDR2 SQIVND (reference sequence).

The chain combines TRBV7-3 with TRBJ1-1; 7 bases agree with TRBD1. V was clipped by 3 bases and J by 0 bases; unmatched bases: 10. Germline values: CDR1 SGHTA, CDR2 FQGTGA. CDR3 length: 17 amino acids. Here the CDR3 reads CASSFFRGNIMNTEAFF. CDR3 DNA: TGTGCCAGCAGCTTCTTCAGGGGGAATATCATGAACACTGAAGCTTTCTTT.